One sample yielded the 2 T cell receptor beta chains listed below, sequenced in a study of T-cell reconstitution after alpha-beta-depleted transplantation in children. For TCRbeta, the library was prepared with unique molecular identifiers. TCRdb used MiXCR to reprocess the PCR reads, holding one entry per CDR3 protein. The sample lists some 500,000 distinct CDR3 sequences; about 16% were seen once. Sequencing was performed on PBMCs from the stem cell graft donor, taken from the stem cell graft. Receptor source: a human donor who donated a stem cell graft to a child with acute lymphoblastic leukemia.

The chain joins TRBV2 to TRBJ2-7, with 10 positions matching TRBD2. CDR1 is SNHLY and CDR2 is FYNNEI in the germline V gene. Trimming cost V 1 base and J 2 bases; bases outside gene matches: 8. The CDR3 contains 17 residues. CDR3 DNA sequence: TGTGCCAGCAGTGAAGGGGGGGGGACTAGCGAGACCTACGAGCAGTACTTC. Residues: CASSEGGGTSETYEQYF.

The chain joins TRBV6-5 to TRBJ1-1; tentatively, D is TRBD1 (6 bases). This CDR3 has 17 residues. Per the germline V gene, CDR1 is MNHEY and CDR2 is SVGAGI. With 0 bases removed from V and 4 bases from J, the gap between germline ends came to 18 bases. The CDR3 region is CASSYSRGRGGGTEAFF. The CDR3 bases are TGTGCCAGCAGTTACTCGAGGGGCAGGGGAGGTGGCACTGAAGCTTTCTTT.